These T cell receptor beta chains were read from a single sample in a study of cytomegalovirus exposure and HLA in healthy donors. Libraries were prepared by immunoSEQ multiplex PCR; TCRdb keeps only in-frame clonotypes and omits some of them. Of about 160,000 clones listed, approximately 96% were seen once; the top ten hold 0.8% to 1%. The sequencing input was PBMCs. The receptors stem from a woman between 18 and 30 years old in good health and CMV-seronegative. The conserved cysteine and the conserved F or W are not part of the CDR3 here. Fields, in order: V gene, J gene, D gene, CDR3 protein. The D gene is left open where the match is weak.

v_gene: TRBV5-4
j_gene: TRBJ2-7
d_gene: TRBD1
CDR3aa: ASSLRLTGRGREQY

v_gene: TRBV7-9
j_gene: TRBJ2-1
d_gene: TRBD2
CDR3aa: ASSPQRGGGNEQF

v_gene: TRBV7-2
j_gene: TRBJ1-3
d_gene: NA
CDR3aa: ASSPQSSGNTIY

v_gene: TRBV7-9
j_gene: TRBJ2-5
d_gene: NA
CDR3aa: ATEGPEGETQY

v_gene: TRBV4-1
j_gene: TRBJ2-1
d_gene: NA
CDR3aa: ASSPQQGNGANEQF

v_gene: TRBV2
j_gene: TRBJ2-2
d_gene: TRBD1
CDR3aa: ASSVGGPNTGELF

v_gene: TRBV5-6
j_gene: TRBJ2-7
d_gene: NA
CDR3aa: ASSFQVTYEQY

v_gene: TRBV27
j_gene: TRBJ2-3
d_gene: TRBD1
CDR3aa: ASSLLSPGQGGNTDTQY

v_gene: TRBV4-1
j_gene: TRBJ1-2
d_gene: NA
CDR3aa: ASSQGGGSVYGYT

v_gene: TRBV5-1
j_gene: TRBJ2-7
d_gene: NA
CDR3aa: ASSSGTYEQY

v_gene: TRBV10-1
j_gene: TRBJ2-7
d_gene: TRBD2
CDR3aa: ATPRLAGQHEQY

v_gene: TRBV6-6
j_gene: TRBJ1-5
d_gene: NA
CDR3aa: ASSQYSNQPQH

v_gene: TRBV29-1
j_gene: TRBJ2-3
d_gene: NA
CDR3aa: SVEVLNTQY

v_gene: TRBV5-3
j_gene: TRBJ2-7
d_gene: NA
CDR3aa: ARSLYHRVPYEQY

v_gene: TRBV5-6
j_gene: TRBJ2-3
d_gene: NA
CDR3aa: ASSLGQKIDTQY

v_gene: TRBV7-9
j_gene: TRBJ2-5
d_gene: TRBD2
CDR3aa: ASSSLGGAQETQY

v_gene: TRBV6-1
j_gene: TRBJ1-2
d_gene: TRBD1
CDR3aa: ASSDNTGGDHGYT

v_gene: TRBV11-3
j_gene: TRBJ2-3
d_gene: TRBD1
CDR3aa: ASSTRTGADTQY

v_gene: TRBV6-5
j_gene: TRBJ1-1
d_gene: NA
CDR3aa: ASPSGSYKTTEAF

v_gene: TRBV2
j_gene: TRBJ2-3
d_gene: TRBD2
CDR3aa: ASSAPLTSGGFSTDTQY

v_gene: TRBV5-3
j_gene: TRBJ2-7
d_gene: NA
CDR3aa: APGSYEQY

v_gene: TRBV5-6
j_gene: TRBJ2-1
d_gene: TRBD2
CDR3aa: ASSLSLAGARSYNEQF

v_gene: TRBV4-2
j_gene: TRBJ2-1
d_gene: TRBD1
CDR3aa: ASSQGQGAYNEQF

v_gene: TRBV9
j_gene: TRBJ2-1
d_gene: TRBD2
CDR3aa: ASSVSPGRVDNEQF

v_gene: TRBV18
j_gene: TRBJ2-2
d_gene: NA
CDR3aa: ASSGGALDTGELF

v_gene: TRBV2
j_gene: NA
d_gene: TRBD1
CDR3aa: ASRRNRGPYEQY

v_gene: TRBV7-9
j_gene: TRBJ2-5
d_gene: TRBD2
CDR3aa: ASSPSGGVETQY

v_gene: TRBV9
j_gene: TRBJ1-3
d_gene: NA
CDR3aa: ASSQWTVSSGNTIY

v_gene: TRBV6-5
j_gene: TRBJ2-1
d_gene: NA
CDR3aa: ASSYSSRVAQF

v_gene: TRBV11-2
j_gene: TRBJ2-1
d_gene: TRBD1
CDR3aa: ASTRRTGNNEQF

v_gene: TRBV5-6
j_gene: TRBJ1-2
d_gene: NA
CDR3aa: ASSLVGGRDYGYT

v_gene: TRBV10-3
j_gene: TRBJ2-5
d_gene: NA
CDR3aa: AISTGNGETQY

v_gene: TRBV27
j_gene: TRBJ1-6
d_gene: NA
CDR3aa: ASSPFDSPLH

v_gene: TRBV25-1
j_gene: TRBJ1-6
d_gene: NA
CDR3aa: ASSEYRGDNSPLH